The T cell receptor (beta chain) under discussion was sequenced for a study of tissue T cells after allogeneic stem cell transplantation. Findings of the study overall: Only a limited share of tissue TCRs appeared in blood or spleen. Alloreactivity or antigen specificity of tissue TCRs was not determined; some clones might be host cells.

This clone was seen a few times. As yet, its antigen is unknown. Genes and germline are mouse. The read is 1 residue too short to cover the CDR3 end, so that end is filled in from the germline J gene. The time point denotes: mouse harvest day 7 after allogeneic transplant. Mouse grafts combined 10^7 T-cell-depleted bone marrow cells with 10^6 splenic CD5+ T cells. Tissues came from B6→BALB/c major-mismatch GVHD mice at day 7 or 14. In germline, CDR1 is KGHPV, CDR2 FQNQEV (reference sequence). V lost 6 bases, J lost 0 bases, and 14 bases lay in between. The CDR3 spans 15 residues. CDR3 sequences, V/J genes, frequencies and template counts came from survey-depth TCRbeta sequencing. Produced via immunoSEQ multiplex PCR; TCRdb's table is partial and in-frame only. Of some 6,700 clones listed, roughly half were seen once; the top ten hold around 7%.

This clonotype was obtained from a female BALB/c mouse given C57BL/6 T cells with graft-versus-host disease after an allogeneic hematopoietic cell transplant. The sequencing sample was made of gut tissue. V gene TRBV26 combines with J gene TRBJ1-1; maybe TRBD1 (6 bases). CDR3 in amino acids: CASRGMGHPNTEVFF. The DNA read from the CDR3 is TGTGCCAGCAGGGGGATGGGACATCCAAACACAGAAGTCTTC. Full variable domain (remainder filled in from reference TRBV26 and TRBJ1-1): NSKVIQTPRYLVKGQGQKAKMRCIPEKGHPVVFWYQQNKNNEFKFLINFQNQEVLQQIDMTEKRFSAECPSNSPCSLEIQSSEAGDSALYLCASRGMGHPNTEVFFGKGTRLTVV.